These 12 T cell receptor beta chains originate from one sample sequenced in a study of radiotherapy plus CTLA-4 blockade in lung cancer. TCRdb keeps only in-frame clones here, not all; method: immunoSEQ multiplex PCR. Here the sample spans 13,000 to 15,000 clones, 70% to 90% being singletons. This specimen was peripheral blood, taken from a patient treated with radiotherapy plus ipilimumab. These receptors were collected from a human donor with non-small cell lung cancer that progressed on radiotherapy plus ipilimumab. Some clones in this sample may be carry-over from other donors' samples.

The V call is TRBV7-9, the J call TRBJ2-7; a weak D match, TRBD1 (5 bases). CDR3 size: 14 residues. Germline V gene data show CDR1 as SEHNR and CDR2 as FQNEAQ (reference sequence). V lost 2 bases and J lost 2, with 10 bases in between. The CDR3 DNA is TGTGCCAGCAGCTTATCAGAGGACACCTACGAGCAGTACTTC. Residues: CASSLSEDTYEQYF.

The rearrangement links TRBV7-8 to TRBJ2-7, with 8 bases fitting TRBD1. Looked up from germline, CDR1 is SGHVS and CDR2 is FQNEAQ. V gave up 0 bases and J gave up 2 bases; unmatched junction bases: 0. The CDR3 contains 14 residues. CDR3 bases: TGTGCCAGCAGCTTAGCCAGGGGGCCCTACGAGCAGTACTTC. Translated: CASSLARGPYEQYF.

The genes are TRBV27 and TRBJ1-4; no definite D call. Trimming removed 3 bases from V and 1 base from J, with 12 bases in between. Germline V gives CDR1 MNHEY, CDR2 SMNVEV (reference sequence). This CDR3 is 16 amino acids long. The CDR3 reads CASSFHPRGTNEKLFF. DNA of the CDR3: TGTGCCAGCAGTTTCCACCCCCGGGGAACTAATGAAAAACTGTTTTTT.

This chain joins TRBV5-1 and TRBJ2-7; 8 bases fit TRBD1. Trimming took 4 bases from V and 6 from J; bases not matched to a gene: 12. The CDR3 loop spans 15 amino acids. Per the germline V gene, CDR1 is SGHRS and CDR2 is YFSETQ. The CDR3 sequence is CASSRLMGQAGEQYF. CDR3 DNA: TGCGCCAGCAGCCGGCTTATGGGACAGGCGGGCGAGCAGTACTTC. Combining the CDR3 with reference TRBV5-1 and TRBJ2-7 gives the whole variable domain KAGVTQTPRYLIKTRGQQVTLSCSPISGHRSVSWYQQTPGQGLQFLFEYFSETQRNKGNFPGRFSGRQFSNSRSEMNVSTLELGDSALYLCASSRLMGQAGEQYFGPGTRLTVT.

This clone was seen just once. The genes are TRBV30 and TRBJ2-7; 9 bases agree with TRBD1. Trimming removed 2 bases from V and 4 bases from J; junction bases left unmatched: 6. The germline gives CDR1 GTSNPN, CDR2 SVGIG (reference sequence). This CDR3 has 14 residues. DNA of the CDR3: TGTGCCTGGAGTCGTACGGGACAGGGTTACGAGCAGTACTTC. Protein: CAWSRTGQGYEQYF. Combining the CDR3 with reference TRBV30 and TRBJ2-7 gives the whole variable domain SQTIHQWPATLVQPVGSPLSLECTVEGTSNPNLYWYRQAAGRGLQLLFYSVGIGQISSEVPQNLSASRPQDRQFILSSKKLLLSDSGFYLCAWSRTGQGYEQYFGPGTRLTVT.

The V call is TRBV7-2, the J call TRBJ2-1; 7 positions agree with TRBD2. V lost 4 bases, J lost 9 bases, and 3 bases stayed unmatched. The CDR3 covers 12 residues. Germline assignment: CDR1 SGHTA and CDR2 FQGNSA. The CDR3 here is CASSSRLAEQFF. For the CDR3, the DNA is TGTGCCAGCAGCTCCCGACTAGCTGAGCAGTTCTTC.

This chain links TRBV27 with TRBJ1-2, with 8 bases aligning to TRBD1. The CDR3 has 15 amino acids. Per germline, CDR1 MNHEY and CDR2 SMNVEV (reference sequence). The V and J ends lost 5 bases and 2 bases, in that order; junction bases with no gene match: 7. DNA of the CDR3: TGTGCCAGCAGTCCCGGGGACAGGCCAAACTATGGCTACACCTTC. Its translation is CASSPGDRPNYGYTF.

The genes are TRBV10-3 and TRBJ2-7; tentative D call: TRBD2 (6 bases). The V and J ends lost 0 bases and 5 bases respectively, with 20 bases between them. Looked up from germline, CDR1 is ENHRY and CDR2 is SYGVKD. The CDR3 is 17 residues long. For the CDR3, the DNA is TGTGCCATCAGTGAGTCAGCCATAGCGGTGGGAAAAAACGAGCAGTACTTC. Translation: CAISESAIAVGKNEQYF.

The rearrangement joins TRBV6-6 to TRBJ2-7; tentative D call: TRBD2 (6 bases). This CDR3 is built from 14 residues. V lost 5 bases, J lost 4 bases, and 15 bases lay in between. CDR1 is MNHNY, CDR2 SVGAGI, per germline (reference sequence). CDR3 region: CASSPRGAGYEQYF. In DNA, the CDR3 is TGTGCCAGCAGTCCCCGCGGGGCTGGGTACGAGCAGTACTTC.

This sequence joins TRBV10-3 and TRBJ2-7; D gene unclear. V lost 0 bases and J 6 bases, leaving 6 bases between the germline ends. Germline V CDR1 and CDR2: ENHRY, SYGVKD. This CDR3 has 12 amino acids. The DNA of the CDR3 is TGTGCCATCAGTGAGTCATCCAGCGAGCAGTACTTC. As protein: CAISESSSEQYF.

The rearrangement links TRBV15 to TRBJ2-1; 11 bases align to TRBD1. The ends lost 3 bases at V and 8 bases at J; junction bases unmatched: 9. Germline CDR1 LNHNV, CDR2 YYDKDF (reference sequence). The CDR3 totals 16 residues. The CDR3 bases are TGTGCCACCAGCAGGAGCGCGGGGACAGGGGGGTATGAGCAGTTCTTC. It translates to CATSRSAGTGGYEQFF.

In the case of this clone: Sequence at one end of the junction differs from germline and may be a read error. The chain links TRBV27 to TRBJ2-6; 9 bases are a match to TRBD2. The CDR3 totals 17 residues. Germline values: CDR1 MNHEY, CDR2 SMNVEV (reference sequence). DNA for the CDR3: TGTGCCAGCAGTGTATCTAGCGGGACGGCTGGGGCCAACGTCCTGACTTTC. Translating gives CASSVSSGTAGANVLTF.